This T cell receptor beta chain was recorded in a study of cytomegalovirus exposure and HLA in healthy donors. Primers: 60 Vbeta forward and 13 Jbeta reverse. Measured with immunoSEQ multiplex PCR; TCRdb has only the in-frame clones, and not every one. The table for this sample gives 91,000 or so clones. Trimming cost V 4 bases and J 6 bases; bases outside gene matches: 7. Germline loops: CDR1 SGHRS, CDR2 YFSETQ. This CDR3 spans 14 amino acids. The study, taken as a whole, reports: DRB1 had the most TCR associations and HLA-C the fewest, a later analysis found, with rates varying by HLA locus.

As concerns this clone: What it binds is not known.

The TCR comes from a woman between 25 and 40 years old in good health and CMV-seronegative. Material for sequencing was PBMCs. The V gene is TRBV5-1, the J gene TRBJ2-7; 10 bases agree with TRBD2. As DNA, the CDR3 is TGCGCCAGCAGCCCAGGGACTAGCGCATCCGAGCAGTACTTC. Its translation: CASSPGTSASEQYF.